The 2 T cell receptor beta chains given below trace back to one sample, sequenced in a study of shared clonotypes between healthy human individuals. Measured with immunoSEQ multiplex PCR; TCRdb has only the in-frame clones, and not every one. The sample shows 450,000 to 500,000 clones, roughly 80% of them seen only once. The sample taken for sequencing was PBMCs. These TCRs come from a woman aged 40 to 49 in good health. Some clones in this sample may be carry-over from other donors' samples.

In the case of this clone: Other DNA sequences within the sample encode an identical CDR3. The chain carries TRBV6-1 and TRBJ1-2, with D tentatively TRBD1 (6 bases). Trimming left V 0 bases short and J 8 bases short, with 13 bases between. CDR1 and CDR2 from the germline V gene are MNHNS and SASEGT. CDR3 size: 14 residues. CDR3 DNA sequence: TGTGCCAGCAGTGAAGCAGGGGGGCTGGGCGGCTACACCTTC. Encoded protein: CASSEAGGLGGYTF.

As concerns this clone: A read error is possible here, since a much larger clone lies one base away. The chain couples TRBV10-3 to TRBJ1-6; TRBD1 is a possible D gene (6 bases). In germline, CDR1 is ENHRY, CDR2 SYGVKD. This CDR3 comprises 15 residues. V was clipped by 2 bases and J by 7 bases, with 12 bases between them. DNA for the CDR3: TGTGCCATCAGTGAGGGGGGGCAGCAGAATTCACCCCTCCACTTT. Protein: CAISEGGQQNSPLHF.